Below, one TCR beta chain is given with its context. Its target is unknown. Sequencing was done on patients that had shown CD8+CD57+ cell expansion by flow cytometry. Blood samples were obtained from patients who had received no prior therapy. This specimen comes from a study of CD8+CD57+ T cells in acquired aplastic anemia. Study-wide results and limits: Significance was not reached for CD8+ Simpson's diversity between patients and controls. A set of around 30 CD8+ CDR3 sequences was shared between patients and controls, and these sequences appeared highly expressed in patients.

It was genomic DNA that served as the template for profiling TCR beta VDJ and CDR3. TCRdb processed the reads anew with MiXCR; each CDR3 protein has one entry. The table has some 150,000 distinct CDR3 sequences, less than 60% seen once. This CDR3 is 15 amino acids long. Germline V lookup: CDR1 LNHNV, CDR2 YYDKDF (reference sequence). The germline V and J ends were trimmed by 1 base and 1 base, with 9 bases remaining between them. The receptor was derived from a human donor with aplastic anemia. The chain has TRBV15 and TRBJ2-3; weak D call: TRBD2 (6 bases). The specimen sequenced was sorted CD4+, CD8+, or CD8+CD57+ T cells (not recorded which) from PBMCs. The CDR3 sequence is CATSRGPSGTDTQYF. The CDR3 bases are TGTGCCACCAGCAGAGGCCCTAGCGGCACAGATACGCAGTATTTT.